Below are 27 T cell receptor beta chains sequenced from a single sample in a study of blood T cells in healthy people across ages. Primed by a sample-barcoded 5' primer and a J-beta primer mix, a second PCR proceeded for 7 to 11 cycles. TCRdb reanalysed the 5' RACE reads using MiXCR and keeps one entry per CDR3 protein. The table includes over 1,300,000 distinct CDR3 sequences, 55% to 75% detected once. What was sequenced was blood. These receptors originate from a man in his late teens or twenties in good health.

The chain couples TRBV5-1 to TRBJ2-7, with 8 bases identical to TRBD1. Unmatched junction bases numbered 9, after V lost 3 bases and J lost 1 base. The CDR3 is 16 residues long. Germline assignment: CDR1 SGHRS and CDR2 YFSETQ. In DNA form, the CDR3 reads TGCGCCAGCAGCTCGTGGGGGACAGGCGATTCCTACGAGCAGTACTTC. Its protein is CASSSWGTGDSYEQYF.

This clonotype appeared a few times. This sequence joins TRBV6-2 or TRBV6-3 and TRBJ2-5; TRBD2 matches at 8 bases. The CDR3 has 15 amino acids. With V trimmed by 6 bases and J by 5 bases, 11 bases remained unmatched. The germline V gene encodes CDR1 MNHEY and CDR2 SVGEGT. In nucleotides, the CDR3 is TGTGCCAGCAGAAGCTTCGGGGGGGATCATGAGACCCAGTACTTC. Protein sequence: CASRSFGGDHETQYF.

Concerning this clonotype itself: At one end the junction does not follow the germline gene, possibly because of a read error. V usage is TRBV6-5 and J usage is TRBJ1-4, with TRBD1 as a possible D gene (6 bases). Germline CDR1 reads MNHEY; CDR2 reads SVGAGI. This CDR3 spans 17 amino acids. This CDR3 is CASSYHGAPKGDEKLFF. The CDR3 nucleotides are TGTGCCAGCAGTTACCACGGGGCCCCCAAGGGGGATGAGAAACTGTTTTTT.

This clonotype has just a few counts. J is TRBJ2-7 and V is TRBV7-2; D ambiguous. Germline CDR1 and CDR2: SGHTA and FQGNSA. The CDR3 covers 13 residues. V was trimmed by 1 base and J by 5 bases, leaving 9 bases between them. CDR3 region: CASSLGWGNEQYF. CDR3 sequence (DNA): TGTGCCAGCAGCTTAGGTTGGGGAAACGAGCAGTACTTC.

CDR3 loop: CASSLTPGDSIYGYTF. The DNA of the CDR3 is TGTGCCAGCAGCTTAACTCCGGGGGACTCAATCTATGGCTACACCTTC. The chain has TRBV11-2 and TRBJ1-2, with a tentative D call TRBD1 (5 bases). The V and J ends lost 2 bases and 4 bases respectively, with 17 bases between them. In germline, CDR1 is SGHAT, CDR2 FQNNGV. The CDR3 extends over 16 amino acids. Complete variable domain (other parts from reference TRBV11-2 and TRBJ1-2): EAGVAQSPRYKIIEKRQSVAFWCNPISGHATLYWYQQILGQGPKLLIQFQNNGVVDDSQLPKDRFSAERLKGVDSTLKIQPAKLEDSAVYLCASSLTPGDSIYGYTFGSGTRLTVV.

In this sample, this clonotype turned up a few times. The rearrangement uses TRBV7-9 and TRBJ2-1; 7 bases align to TRBD1. CDR1 and CDR2 (germline): SEHNR, FQNEAQ (reference sequence). The CDR3 has 13 amino acids. V lost 5 bases, J lost 9 bases, and 7 bases stayed unmatched. The CDR3 spells CASSTTYRGEQFF. The CDR3 nucleotides read TGTGCCAGCAGCACTACATACAGGGGTGAGCAGTTCTTC.

This clonotype was observed a few times. The J gene is TRBJ1-1, the V gene TRBV15, with D perhaps TRBD1 (5 bases). The CDR3 is 13 residues long. Per germline, CDR1 LNHNV and CDR2 YYDKDF (reference sequence). V was cut by 5 bases and J by 10 bases, with 17 bases left in between. The CDR3 spells CATSARQGKGAFF. CDR3 in DNA: TGTGCCACCAGCGCACGGCAGGGAAAAGGAGCTTTCTTT.

The chain recombines TRBV5-1 with TRBJ2-3; perhaps TRBD1 as D (6 bases). Trimming took off 7 bases at V and 3 bases at J, with 12 bases between the two ends. Germline V gene sequence: CDR1 SGHRS, CDR2 YFSETQ. This CDR3 contains 13 residues. The CDR3 is CASLSTGTDTQYF. Written as DNA, the CDR3 is TGCGCCAGCCTCAGTACAGGGACAGATACGCAGTATTTT.

The chain has TRBV3-1 and TRBJ1-2; possible D gene TRBD1, 5 bases. V gave up 4 bases and J gave up 5 bases, with 17 bases separating them. CDR1 is LGHDT, CDR2 YNNKEL, per germline (reference sequence). This CDR3 has 15 residues. For the CDR3, the DNA is TGTGCCAGCAGCCCGGGGGACCATGGGACGTATGGCTACACCTTC. It is translated as CASSPGDHGTYGYTF.

The CDR3 here is CASSPGQVGRILAGPNEQFF. The CDR3 region has the DNA TGTGCCAGCTCACCCGGACAGGTCGGACGGATACTAGCGGGGCCCAATGAGCAGTTCTTC. The V gene is TRBV18, the J gene TRBJ2-1, with 10 positions matching TRBD2. The CDR3 covers 20 residues. CDR1 is KGHSH and CDR2 is LQKENI in the germline V gene. V lost 3 bases and J lost 6; bases outside the gene matches: 20. Complete variable domain (other parts from reference TRBV18 and TRBJ2-1): NAGVMQNPRHLVRRRGQEARLRCSPMKGHSHVYWYRQLPEEGLKFMVYLQKENIIDESGMPKERFSAEFPKEGPSILRIQQVVRGDSAAYFCASSPGQVGRILAGPNEQFFGPGTRLTVL.

This clonotype has just a few counts. V gene TRBV12-5 combines with J gene TRBJ2-4; D unclear. V lost 1 base, J lost 0 bases, and 7 bases lay in between. CDR1 is LGHNT and CDR2 is FRNRAP in the germline V gene. This CDR3 contains 15 residues. The DNA of the CDR3 is TGTGCTAGTGGTTTGGGAGATCTAGCCAAAAACATTCAGTACTTC. Its translation is CASGLGDLAKNIQYF.

The chain recombines TRBV28 with TRBJ1-5; D might be TRBD1 (6 bases). Looked up from germline, CDR1 is MDHEN and CDR2 is SYDVKM. The CDR3 is 13 amino acids. With 7 bases removed from V and 4 bases from J, the gap between germline ends came to 11 bases. CDR3 in DNA: TGTGCCAGCATAAAAGGGGGGAATCAGCCCCAGCATTTT. Translated: CASIKGGNQPQHF.

CDR3 coding DNA: TGTGCCAGCAGTTACTCGAGGGCTAGCGGGCGGATAAATCCCCCCAATGAGCAGTTCTTC. This translates into CASSYSRASGRINPPNEQFF. V gene TRBV6-5 combines with J gene TRBJ2-1, with 8 bases aligning to TRBD2. V trimming: 0 bases; J trimming: 6 bases; junction bases outside the gene matches: 19. The CDR3 covers 20 residues. Germline V gene lookup returns CDR1 MNHEY and CDR2 SVGAGI.

The rearrangement links TRBV11-2 to TRBJ1-4; D ambiguous. The CDR3 extends over 16 amino acids. The germline V and J ends were trimmed by 2 bases and 0 bases, with 10 bases remaining between them. Germline V gives CDR1 SGHAT, CDR2 FQNNGV. The CDR3: CASSLNPLPTNEKLFF. CDR3 nucleotide sequence: TGTGCCAGCAGCTTAAATCCCCTACCAACTAATGAAAAACTGTTTTTT. Full variable domain (rest looked up from reference TRBV11-2 and TRBJ1-4): EAGVAQSPRYKIIEKRQSVAFWCNPISGHATLYWYQQILGQGPKLLIQFQNNGVVDDSQLPKDRFSAERLKGVDSTLKIQPAKLEDSAVYLCASSLNPLPTNEKLFFGSGTQLSVL.

The chain is built from TRBV6-1 and TRBJ2-3; D is possibly TRBD1 (5 bases). The CDR3 length is 17 residues. V lost 11 bases, J lost 2 bases, and 26 bases lay in between. The V gene's germline CDR1 is MNHNS and CDR2 SASEGT. CDR3 in amino acids: CAPDVGRKGPFTDTQYF. The CDR3 DNA is TGTGCCCCGGATGTAGGTCGAAAGGGGCCTTTCACAGATACGCAGTATTTT.

This clonotype was seen a handful of times. The chain uses TRBV11-1 and TRBJ2-1; tentative D call: TRBD2 (5 bases). Trimming took 7 bases from V and 4 from J, leaving 11 bases between them. Germline values: CDR1 SGHAT, CDR2 FQDESV (reference sequence). This CDR3 spans 13 amino acids. CDR3 sequence reads: CASTAERYNEQFF. CDR3 nucleotides: TGTGCCAGCACAGCGGAGAGATACAATGAGCAGTTCTTC.

The rearrangement uses TRBV20-1 and TRBJ2-7; 8 bases match TRBD1. J gave up 3 bases and V 2 bases, and 6 bases lay outside the gene matches. The CDR3 extends over 14 amino acids. The germline V gene has CDR1 DFQATT and CDR2 SNEGSKA (reference sequence). The CDR3 sequence is CSARRTGQGYEQYF. In nucleotides, the CDR3 is TGCAGTGCTAGACGGACAGGGCAGGGCTACGAGCAGTACTTC.

The chain combines TRBV29-1 with TRBJ2-7, with a tentative D call TRBD1 (6 bases). The V and J ends lost 4 bases and 1 base respectively, with 11 bases between them. CDR1 is SQVTM and CDR2 is ANQGSEA in the germline V gene. The CDR3 is 13 amino acids. CDR3 in DNA: TGCAGCGTTGTTAGGACAGAATCCTACGAGCAGTACTTC. As protein: CSVVRTESYEQYF.

The gene calls are TRBV9 and TRBJ2-3, with a tentative D call TRBD2 (6 bases). The CDR3 spans 15 residues. Per germline, CDR1 SGDLS and CDR2 YYNGEE. Trimming took 7 bases from V and 3 from J, leaving 18 bases between them. Written as DNA, the CDR3 is TGTGCCAGCCTGAGACTAGATGGTGTGACAGATACGCAGTATTTT. Translating it yields CASLRLDGVTDTQYF.

J is TRBJ1-1 and V is TRBV20-1; 8 bases are a match to TRBD1. This CDR3 region has 14 residues. Trimming at V came to 3 bases and at J to 5 bases, leaving 8 bases not matched to a gene. The V gene's germline CDR1 is DFQATT and CDR2 SNEGSKA (reference sequence). CDR3 in amino acids: CSARAPGGWTEAFF. CDR3 nucleotide sequence: TGCAGTGCTAGGGCCCCAGGGGGCTGGACTGAAGCTTTCTTT.

Only one count was recorded for this clonotype. The V call is TRBV4-1, the J call TRBJ2-7; perhaps TRBD2 as D (5 bases). Looked up from germline, CDR1 is MGHRA and CDR2 is YSYEKL. This CDR3 spans 15 amino acids. Trimming removed 1 base from V and 0 bases from J, with 10 bases in between. The CDR3 nucleotides read TGCGCCAGCAGCCAAGCCCCTGACTACTCCTACGAGCAGTACTTC. It codes for CASSQAPDYSYEQYF.

The V and J genes are TRBV15 and TRBJ1-4; 9 bases are shared with TRBD1. Germline CDR1 reads LNHNV; CDR2 reads YYDKDF (reference sequence). Trimming at V came to 1 base and at J to 4 bases, leaving 4 bases not matched to a gene. The CDR3 has 16 amino acids. The chain's CDR3 is CATSRVLGQGNEKLFF. CDR3 bases: TGTGCCACCAGCAGAGTACTGGGACAGGGTAATGAAAAACTGTTTTTT.

The gene calls are TRBV7-8 and TRBJ2-1, with 7 bases that match TRBD2. This CDR3 is built from 17 residues. The junction had 7 bases not matched to a gene; V was cut back by 1 base and J by 1 base. Germline CDR1 is SGHVS and CDR2 is FQNEAQ. The CDR3 reads CASSLGGGLGSYNEQFF. The CDR3, as DNA: TGTGCCAGCAGCTTAGGGGGGGGACTCGGATCCTACAATGAGCAGTTCTTC. Complete variable domain (other parts from reference TRBV7-8 and TRBJ2-1): GAGVSQSPRYKVAKRGQDVALRCDPISGHVSLFWYQQALGQGPEFLTYFQNEAQLDKSGLPSDRFFAERPEGSVSTLKIQRTQQEDSAVYLCASSLGGGLGSYNEQFFGPGTRLTVL.

As concerns this clonotype: This clone may be a read error of a much larger clone one base away. This chain uses TRBV10-1 with TRBJ2-6; 7 bases are a match to TRBD1. Germline lookup yields CDR1 WNHNN and CDR2 SYGVQD (reference sequence). The CDR3 covers 17 residues. DNA of the CDR3: TGCGCCAGCAGTGAGTCGACAGGGCAGTCTGGGGCCAACATCCTGACTTTC. Translation: CASSESTGQSGANILTF.

The table lists this clonotype with a few counts. J is TRBJ2-1 and V is TRBV12-3 or TRBV12-4; maybe TRBD1 (8 bases). V was clipped by 5 bases and J by 5 bases, with 22 bases between them. This CDR3 comprises 17 residues. CDR3 bases: TGTGCCAGCAGTCGGACAGGGTTGGCTAGCGGACACAATGAGCAGTTCTTC. Translating gives CASSRTGLASGHNEQFF.

This chain joins TRBV5-6 and TRBJ2-1; 9 nucleotides line up with TRBD2. The J call may be mistaken, given a closer DNA end match to TRBJ2-7. There are 16 residues in the CDR3. Germline CDR1 is SGHDT and CDR2 is YYEEEE. The CDR3 DNA sequence: TGTGCCAGCAGCTTGGATCTAGCGGGGATCTACAATGAGCAGTACTTC. Translated, it gives CASSLDLAGIYNEQYF.

The J gene is TRBJ2-5, the V gene TRBV10-3, with 11 positions matching TRBD2. With V trimmed by 3 bases and J by 0 bases, 6 bases remained unmatched. This CDR3 has 17 amino acids. CDR1 ENHRY and CDR2 SYGVKD come from the germline V gene. CDR3 region: CAISDVAGGPNQETQYF. In nucleotides, the CDR3 is TGTGCCATCAGTGATGTAGCGGGGGGGCCAAACCAAGAGACCCAGTACTTC.